The entry below gives a single TCR beta chain sequence along with its context. The target antigen is unknown. This entry is derived from a study of T cell responses to AZD1222 COVID-19 vaccine. The wider study: Analyses pooled second doses at about 4 or about 12 weeks.

The study's findings and limits: Reportedly, close to half of spike-specific TCRs are directed against unmutated variant regions. Baseline seropositivity occurred in only six AZD1222 recipients. Possibly, clonal diversity was underestimated; donors were largely white British and included more females.

Germline V gene data show CDR1 as GTSNPN and CDR2 as SVGIG (reference sequence). The CDR3 has 15 amino acids. Trimming cost V 0 bases and J 1 base, with 12 bases left between them. TCRdb keeps only in-frame clones here, not all; method: immunoSEQ multiplex PCR. The table shows under 200,000 clones, with 93% occurring only once. This material consisted of peripheral blood, taken on day 0 of AZD1222 vaccination. The chain combines TRBV30 with TRBJ1-1; no firm D call. The TCR originated in an adult in good health. The CDR3 reads CAWSVLGPRNTEAFF. CDR3 nucleotide sequence: TGTGCCTGGAGTGTACTAGGGCCAAGGAACACTGAAGCTTTCTTT.